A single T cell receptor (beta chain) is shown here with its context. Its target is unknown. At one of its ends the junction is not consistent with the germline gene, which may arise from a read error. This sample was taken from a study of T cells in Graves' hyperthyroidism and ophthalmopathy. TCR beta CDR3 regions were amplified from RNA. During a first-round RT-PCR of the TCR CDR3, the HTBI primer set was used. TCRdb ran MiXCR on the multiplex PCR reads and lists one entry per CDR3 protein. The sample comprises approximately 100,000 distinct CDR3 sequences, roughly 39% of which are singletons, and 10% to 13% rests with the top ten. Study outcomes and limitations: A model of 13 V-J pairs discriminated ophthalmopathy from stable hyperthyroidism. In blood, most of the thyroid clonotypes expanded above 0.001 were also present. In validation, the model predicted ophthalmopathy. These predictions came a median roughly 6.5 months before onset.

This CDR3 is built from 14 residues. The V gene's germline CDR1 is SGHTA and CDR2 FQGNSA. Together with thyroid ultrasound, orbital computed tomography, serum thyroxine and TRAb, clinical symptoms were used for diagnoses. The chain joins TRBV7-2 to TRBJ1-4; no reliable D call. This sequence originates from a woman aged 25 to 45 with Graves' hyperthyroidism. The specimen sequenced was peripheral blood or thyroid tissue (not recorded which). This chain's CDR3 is CASSFAGRDDKLFF. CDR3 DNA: TGTGCCAGCAGTTTCGCGGGGAGGGATGATAAACTGTTTTTT.